The following is a T cell receptor (beta chain) sequence with its context. The target antigen is unknown. These data are taken from a study of CD8 T cells in ankylosing spondylitis. Study-wide results and limits: According to the report, clones linked to the disease were significantly enriched in matched synovial fluid samples taken from ankylosing spondylitis patients. There was a TCR beta motif, made of several highly homologous variants, that appeared characteristic of ankylosing spondylitis blood. Previously reported in reactive arthritis synovial fluid and blood were some of the motif variants. Disease-linked clones bore a CD8+ phenotype and were relatively rare in peripheral blood.

The CDR3 has 15 residues. CDR1 and CDR2 (germline): DFQATT, SNEGSKA (reference sequence). The V and J ends lost 3 bases and 5 bases respectively, with 18 bases between them. With molecular barcodes, quantitative 5'-RACE was used to make the TCR beta libraries. MiXCR was run by TCRdb on the 5' RACE reads, yielding one entry per CDR3 protein. The profile covers under 550,000 distinct CDR3 sequences, with 26% appearing a single time and about 0.9% taken by the ten largest. The sequenced sample was blood, either unsorted or a sorted T cell fraction (not recorded which). The V and J genes are TRBV20-1 and TRBJ2-3; perhaps TRBD2 as D (6 bases). This TCR was recovered from a male donor with ankylosing spondylitis. CDR3 residues: CSARKKRAGGDTQYF. CDR3 in DNA: TGCAGTGCTAGGAAGAAGCGGGCGGGCGGAGATACGCAGTATTTT.